These 11 T cell receptor beta chains were sequenced from one sample in a study of blood T cell repertoires in COVID-19. Only in-frame clones appear in the TCRdb table, and some are missing; sequencing was by immunoSEQ multiplex PCR. This table has around 170,000 clones, 78% appearing once. Sequenced sample: peripheral blood. The receptors derive from a woman of 80 years or more with acute or convalescent COVID-19.

This clone has only one observation. The chain has TRBV5-4 and TRBJ2-3, with TRBD1 identical over 7 bases. Germline-derived CDR1 and CDR2 are SGHNT and YYREEE (reference sequence). There are 14 residues in the CDR3. The trim removed 4 bases at V and 4 bases at J, leaving 6 bases unmatched. The CDR3 spells CASSSQTGPDTQYF. In nucleotides, the CDR3 is TGTGCCAGCAGCAGCCAGACAGGGCCAGATACGCAGTATTTT.

The table lists this clone with a count of one. The chain is built from TRBV25-1 and TRBJ2-4; D uncertain. The CDR3 has 12 amino acids. Germline lookup yields CDR1 MGHDK and CDR2 SYGVNS. Deletions cut 0 bases from V and 15 bases from J, with 12 bases between. CDR3 amino acids: CASSEYLTAWYF. The CDR3 region has the DNA TGTGCCAGCAGTGAATATCTAACAGCTTGGTACTTC. Based on the CDR3 plus reference TRBV25-1 and TRBJ2-4, the full variable domain is EADIYQTPRYLVIGTGKKITLECSQTMGHDKMYWYQQDPGMELHLIHYSYGVNSTEKGDLSSESTVSRIRTEHFPLTLESARPSHTSQYLCASSEYLTAWYFGAGTRLSVL.

V gene TRBV2 combines with J gene TRBJ1-1, with TRBD1 matching 8 bases. Germline trimming cut 6 bases from V and 5 bases from J; bases unmatched to any gene: 11. Germline V gene sequence: CDR1 SNHLY, CDR2 FYNNEI. CDR3 length equals 15 residues. CDR3 sequence: CASRRSTGGETEAFF. The CDR3 nucleotides read TGTGCCAGCAGACGATCCACAGGGGGGGAGACTGAAGCTTTCTTT.

The rearrangement joins TRBV2 to TRBJ2-4; no clear D. The germline V and J ends were trimmed by 4 bases and 1 base, with 8 bases remaining between them. This CDR3 contains 14 residues. Per germline, CDR1 SNHLY and CDR2 FYNNEI. The CDR3 DNA is TGTGCCAGCAGTGCCACTTGGGCCAAAAACATTCAGTACTTC. This translates into CASSATWAKNIQYF.

The J gene is TRBJ1-2, the V gene TRBV19; the match to TRBD1 covers 10 bases. The J segment lost 8 bases and the V segment lost 6 bases, leaving 9 bases of the junction unmatched. This CDR3 is built from 14 residues. The germline gives CDR1 LNHDA, CDR2 SQIVND (reference sequence). The CDR3 region has the DNA TGTGCCAGTAGCCGGGACAGGGGCAGAGGAGGCTACACCTTC. Translated, it gives CASSRDRGRGGYTF.

The V gene is TRBV3-1 (or the pseudogene TRBV3-2), the J gene TRBJ2-2; 13 bases agree with TRBD2. The CDR3 covers 16 residues. Looked up from germline, CDR1 is LGHDT and CDR2 is YNNKEL (reference sequence). With V trimmed by 7 bases and J by 6 bases, 8 bases remained unmatched. For the CDR3, the DNA is TGTGCCAGCACCCAGGGAGGGACTAGCGGGGCCGGGGAGCTGTTTTTT. Residues: CASTQGGTSGAGELFF.

The J gene is TRBJ2-2, the V gene TRBV15; no firm D call. This CDR3 contains 13 residues. Between the trimmed V and J ends, which lost 2 bases and 4 bases, there was a span of 5 bases. Germline V gene data show CDR1 as LNHNV and CDR2 as YYDKDF (reference sequence). The CDR3 loop is CATSRQFTGELFF. The DNA of the CDR3 is TGTGCCACCAGCAGACAGTTCACCGGGGAGCTGTTTTTT.

This chain links TRBV6-5 with TRBJ2-1; 7 bases line up with TRBD1. The V gene end was trimmed by 6 bases and the J gene end by 4 bases; junction bases not matched to a gene: 6. Germline loops: CDR1 MNHEY, CDR2 SVGAGI. This CDR3 spans 14 amino acids. CDR3 loop: CASRRTGPYNEQFF. CDR3 coding DNA: TGTGCCAGCAGGCGGACAGGACCTTACAATGAGCAGTTCTTC.

The chain employs TRBV12-3 or TRBV12-4 and TRBJ1-1; D is ambiguous. The CDR3 is 13 amino acids. The V end lost 3 bases, the J end lost 4 bases, and 9 bases lay between the germline ends. CDR3 residues: CASSFSSITEAFF. The DNA of the CDR3 is TGTGCCAGCAGTTTTAGCTCAATCACTGAAGCTTTCTTT.

For the CDR3, the DNA is TGCAGCGTTGAAGATATAGCCCCAATACTAGCGGGAGAGACCCAGTACTTC. It specifies CSVEDIAPILAGETQYF. The chain joins TRBV29-1 to TRBJ2-5; 9 bases fit TRBD2. This CDR3 comprises 17 residues. Germline V CDR1 and CDR2: SQVTM, ANQGSEA. With V trimmed by 0 bases and J by 4 bases, 12 bases remained unmatched.

CDR3 coding DNA: TGTGCCAGCAGCTTCGGGGACAGGAGGTACAATGAGCAGTTCTTC. As protein: CASSFGDRRYNEQFF. The chain carries TRBV7-9 and TRBJ2-1, with TRBD1 identical over 8 bases. The V gene end was trimmed by 3 bases and the J gene end by 4 bases; junction bases not matched to a gene: 5. The CDR3 consists of 15 residues. Germline CDR1 and CDR2: SEHNR and FQNEAQ (reference sequence).